One and the same sample provided the 18 T cell receptor beta chains below, sequenced in a study of PD-1 blockade in mismatch repair-deficient tumors. Clones were sequenced by immunoSEQ multiplex PCR, and TCRdb holds only the in-frame ones, with some missing. The table shows about 38,000 clones, with 70% to 80% occurring only once. Sequences were derived from peripheral blood, sampled 4 weeks after starting pembrolizumab. These receptors were obtained from an adult with mismatch repair-deficient cancer.

This clone was observed a single time. The chain has TRBV10-3 and TRBJ2-7, with 7 bases fitting TRBD2. The V gene's germline CDR1 is ENHRY and CDR2 SYGVKD. V trimming: 0 bases; J trimming: 6 bases; junction bases outside the gene matches: 5. This CDR3 is built from 14 residues. This CDR3 is CAISESGGTGEQYF. The CDR3 DNA is TGTGCCATCAGTGAGTCGGGAGGGACCGGCGAGCAGTACTTC.

This chain uses TRBV29-1 with TRBJ2-7; D unresolved. The V and J ends lost 2 bases and 1 base respectively, with 3 bases between them. This CDR3 region has 11 residues. Germline V lookup: CDR1 SQVTM, CDR2 ANQGSEA. The DNA of the CDR3 is TGCAGCGTTGAAAAGTCCTACGAGCAGTACTTC. Residues: CSVEKSYEQYF.

The gene calls are TRBV27 and TRBJ2-1; 7 positions match TRBD1. Losses at the gene ends were 7 bases for V and 5 bases for J; bases not matched to a gene: 8. Germline V lookup: CDR1 MNHEY, CDR2 SMNVEV (reference sequence). The CDR3 has 14 amino acids. CDR3 DNA: TGTGCCAGCATGCCGGGACAGTATAACAATGAGCAGTTCTTC. Its protein product is CASMPGQYNNEQFF.

This clone was seen a handful of times. The genes are TRBV4-2 and TRBJ2-7; TRBD2 might be the D (6 bases). This CDR3 is built from 16 residues. Trimming took off 1 base at V and 0 bases at J, with 13 bases between the two ends. Germline V lookup: CDR1 LGHNA, CDR2 YNFKEQ. The CDR3 DNA sequence: TGTGCCAGCAGCCAAGCCGGAGGGACGAGCTCCTACGAGCAGTACTTC. Protein sequence: CASSQAGGTSSYEQYF.

The gene calls are TRBV6-1 and TRBJ2-1; 10 bases are shared with TRBD2. V shed 2 bases and J 4 bases; nucleotides not matched to a gene: 8. CDR1 and CDR2 (germline): MNHNS, SASEGT. The CDR3 loop spans 17 amino acids. The CDR3 DNA sequence: TGTGCCAGCAGTGAAAGGGTTGGTAGCGGGAGGTACAATGAGCAGTTCTTC. Encoded protein: CASSERVGSGRYNEQFF.

V gene TRBV30 combines with J gene TRBJ2-3; D remains ambiguous. This CDR3 has 14 amino acids. The germline CDR1 and CDR2 sequences are GTSNPN and SVGIG (reference sequence). V was trimmed by 5 bases and J by 4 bases, leaving 16 bases between them. The CDR3 loop is CAWGKGGWADTQYF. CDR3 DNA: TGTGCCTGGGGGAAGGGCGGCTGGGCAGATACGCAGTATTTT.

The chain has TRBV6-6 and TRBJ1-5; D call uncertain. Germline values: CDR1 MNHNY, CDR2 SVGAGI (reference sequence). This CDR3 spans 14 amino acids. V lost 2 bases to trimming and J lost 6 bases, with 11 bases between them. The CDR3 nucleotides read TGTGCCAGCAGTTACGTCCCGGAAGGTCAGCCCCAGCATTTT. This sequence encodes CASSYVPEGQPQHF.

The chain is built from TRBV6-6 and TRBJ1-4, with no clear D. Germline values: CDR1 MNHNY, CDR2 SVGAGI (reference sequence). V lost 6 bases to trimming and J lost 5 bases, with 7 bases between them. The CDR3 has 12 amino acids. The CDR3: CASRAKNEKLFF. The CDR3 nucleotides read TGTGCCAGCAGGGCCAAAAATGAAAAACTGTTTTTT.

The chain has TRBV6-5 and TRBJ2-1, with D unresolved. The V end lost 3 bases, the J end lost 7 bases, and 10 bases lay between the germline ends. The CDR3 length is 13 residues. Germline values: CDR1 MNHEY, CDR2 SVGAGI. CDR3 sequence: CASSYSPWNEQFF. CDR3 in DNA: TGTGCCAGCAGTTATTCTCCTTGGAATGAGCAGTTCTTC.

This rearrangement joins TRBV4-1 to TRBJ2-1; possibly TRBD2 for D (6 bases). Trimming pared 5 bases from V and 7 bases from J, leaving 18 bases between. CDR3 length: 15 residues. Germline V gene sequence: CDR1 MGHRA, CDR2 YSYEKL. Written as DNA, the CDR3 is TGCGCCAGCAGCGCGCGATATAGCGGATCAAATGAGCAGTTCTTC. It is translated as CASSARYSGSNEQFF.

This sequence joins TRBV10-3 and TRBJ2-2, with D perhaps assigned TRBD1 or TRBD2 (6 bases each). Per the germline V gene, CDR1 is ENHRY and CDR2 is SYGVKD. The CDR3 extends over 15 amino acids. V was trimmed by 7 bases and J by 5 bases, leaving 17 bases between them. CDR3 residues: CAITSGGGGTGELFF. DNA of the CDR3: TGTGCCATCACCTCCGGCGGAGGGGGGACCGGGGAGCTGTTTTTT.

V gene TRBV6-5 combines with J gene TRBJ1-3, with D unclear. The ends were cut back, 4 bases at V and 2 bases at J, with 6 bases in the middle. The CDR3 length is 13 residues. The germline CDR1 and CDR2 sequences are MNHEY and SVGAGI. The CDR3 spells CASSSGPGNTIYF. The CDR3 nucleotides are TGTGCCAGCAGTTCCGGACCTGGAAACACCATATATTTT.

The rearrangement links TRBV30 to TRBJ2-2, with D uncertain. CDR3 length: 13 residues. Trimming cost V 4 bases and J 7 bases, with 13 bases left between them. The germline V gene encodes CDR1 GTSNPN and CDR2 SVGIG (reference sequence). CDR3 loop: CAWTLRVDGELFF. The CDR3 coding sequence is TGTGCCTGGACCCTTCGTGTTGACGGGGAGCTGTTTTTT.

This rearrangement joins TRBV28 to TRBJ2-7; maybe TRBD2 (6 bases). The germline V gene encodes CDR1 MDHEN and CDR2 SYDVKM. V dropped 2 bases and J dropped 3 bases, with 11 bases sitting between them. There are 14 residues in the CDR3. In DNA, the CDR3 is TGTGCCAGCAGTTTACAGGGACTGGGCTACGAGCAGTACTTC. It yields the protein CASSLQGLGYEQYF.

This chain joins TRBV18 and TRBJ2-6, with D tentatively TRBD1 or TRBD2 (5 bases each). This CDR3 has 15 residues. V was cut by 2 bases and J by 2 bases, with 7 bases left in between. Germline assignment: CDR1 KGHSH and CDR2 LQKENI. The CDR3 loop reads CASSPGGAGANVLTF. CDR3 nucleotides: TGTGCCAGCTCACCAGGGGGTGCTGGGGCCAACGTCCTGACTTTC.

The chain is built from TRBV11-3 and TRBJ2-5; TRBD1 matches 8 bases. V was clipped by 5 bases and J by 4 bases; unmatched bases: 6. There are 14 residues in the CDR3. In germline, CDR1 is SGHNT, CDR2 YENEEA. The CDR3 coding sequence is TGTGCCAGCAGCCCACGCCAGGGGGCAGAGACCCAGTACTTC. Amino acids: CASSPRQGAETQYF. Supplemented by reference TRBV11-3 and TRBJ2-5, the full variable domain reads EAGVVQSPRYKIIEKKQPVAFWCNPISGHNTLYWYLQNLGQGPELLIRYENEEAVDDSQLPKDRFSAERLKGVDSTLKIQPAELGDSAVYLCASSPRQGAETQYFGPGTRLLVL.

The chain carries TRBV6-6 and TRBJ2-1, with 10 nucleotides matching TRBD2. Trimming removed 6 bases from V and 8 bases from J; junction bases left unmatched: 1. Germline V gene data show CDR1 as MNHNY and CDR2 as SVGAGI (reference sequence). This CDR3 has 12 amino acids. The CDR3 region is CASRGLAYEQFF. CDR3 DNA: TGTGCCAGCAGGGGACTAGCGTATGAGCAGTTCTTC.

V gene TRBV5-6 combines with J gene TRBJ1-2; no reliable D call. Trimming took 0 bases from V and 4 from J, leaving 7 bases between them. Germline-derived CDR1 and CDR2 are SGHDT and YYEEEE. This CDR3 is 13 amino acids long. The CDR3 loop reads CASSLAGLYGYTF. CDR3 bases: TGTGCCAGCAGCTTGGCTGGGCTCTATGGCTACACCTTC.